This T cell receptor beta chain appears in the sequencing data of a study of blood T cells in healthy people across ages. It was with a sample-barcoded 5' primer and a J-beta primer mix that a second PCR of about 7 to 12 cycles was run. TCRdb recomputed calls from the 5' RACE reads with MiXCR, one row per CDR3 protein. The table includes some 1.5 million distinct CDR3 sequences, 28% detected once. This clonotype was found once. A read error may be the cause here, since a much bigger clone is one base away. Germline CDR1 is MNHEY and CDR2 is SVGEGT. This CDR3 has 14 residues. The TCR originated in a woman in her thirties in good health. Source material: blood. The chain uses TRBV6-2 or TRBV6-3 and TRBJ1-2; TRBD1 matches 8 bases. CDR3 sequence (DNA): TGTGCCAGCAGGTACTCGCAGGGGGCGTTTGGCTACACCTTC. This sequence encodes CASRYSQGAFGYTF.